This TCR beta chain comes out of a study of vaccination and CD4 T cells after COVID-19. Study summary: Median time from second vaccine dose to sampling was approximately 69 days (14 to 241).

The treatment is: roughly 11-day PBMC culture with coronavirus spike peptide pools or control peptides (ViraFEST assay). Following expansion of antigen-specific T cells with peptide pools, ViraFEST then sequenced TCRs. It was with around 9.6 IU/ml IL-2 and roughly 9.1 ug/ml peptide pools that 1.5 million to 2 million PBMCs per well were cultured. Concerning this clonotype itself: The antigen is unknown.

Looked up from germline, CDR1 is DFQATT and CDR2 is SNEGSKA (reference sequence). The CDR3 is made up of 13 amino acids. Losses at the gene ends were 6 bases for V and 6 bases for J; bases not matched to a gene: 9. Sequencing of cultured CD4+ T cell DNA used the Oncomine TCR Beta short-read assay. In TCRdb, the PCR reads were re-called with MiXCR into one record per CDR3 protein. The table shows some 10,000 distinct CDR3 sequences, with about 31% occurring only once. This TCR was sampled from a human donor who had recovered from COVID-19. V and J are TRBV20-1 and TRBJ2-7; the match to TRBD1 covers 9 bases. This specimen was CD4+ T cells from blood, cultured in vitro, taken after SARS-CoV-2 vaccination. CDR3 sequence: CSAPGQGLREQYF. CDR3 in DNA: TGCAGTGCCCCGGGACAGGGTCTTCGCGAGCAGTACTTC.